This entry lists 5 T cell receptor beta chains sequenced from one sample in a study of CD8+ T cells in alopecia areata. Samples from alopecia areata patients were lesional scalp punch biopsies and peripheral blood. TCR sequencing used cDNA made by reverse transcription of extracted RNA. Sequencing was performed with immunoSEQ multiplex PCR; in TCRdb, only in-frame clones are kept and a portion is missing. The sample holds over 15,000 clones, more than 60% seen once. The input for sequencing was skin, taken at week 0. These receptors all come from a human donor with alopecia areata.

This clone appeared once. This CDR3 is CAWSPLRAYEQYF. CDR3 bases: TGTGCCTGGAGCCCCCTTAGGGCCTACGAGCAGTACTTC. V is TRBV30 and J is TRBJ2-7; D gene ambiguous. V dropped 3 bases and J dropped 2 bases, with 11 bases sitting between them. This CDR3 region has 13 residues. Germline assignment: CDR1 GTSNPN and CDR2 SVGIG (reference sequence).

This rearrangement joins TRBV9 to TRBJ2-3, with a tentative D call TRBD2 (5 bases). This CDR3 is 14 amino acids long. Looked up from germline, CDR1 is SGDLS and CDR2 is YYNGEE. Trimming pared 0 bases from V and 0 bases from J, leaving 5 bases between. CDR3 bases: TGTGCCAGCAGCGTAGGGACTAGCACAGATACGCAGTATTTT. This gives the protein CASSVGTSTDTQYF.

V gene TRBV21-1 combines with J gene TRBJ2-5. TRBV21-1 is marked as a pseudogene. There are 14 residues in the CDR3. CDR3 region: CASSKAVYQETQYF. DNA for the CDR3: TGTGCCAGCAGCAAAGCAGTGTACCAAGAGACCCAGTACTTC.

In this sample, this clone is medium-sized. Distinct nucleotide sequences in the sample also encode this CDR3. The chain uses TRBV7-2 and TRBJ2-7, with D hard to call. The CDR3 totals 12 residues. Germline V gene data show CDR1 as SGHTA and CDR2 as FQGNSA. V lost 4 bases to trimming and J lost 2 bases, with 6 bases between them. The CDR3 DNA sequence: TGTGCCAGCAGCTCGCAGGCCTACGAGCAGTACTTC. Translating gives CASSSQAYEQYF.

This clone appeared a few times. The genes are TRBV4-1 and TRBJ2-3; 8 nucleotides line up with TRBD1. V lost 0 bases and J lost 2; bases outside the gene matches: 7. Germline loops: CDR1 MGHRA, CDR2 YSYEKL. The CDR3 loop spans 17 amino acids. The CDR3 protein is CASSQEPGQGPTDTQYF. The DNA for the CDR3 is TGCGCCAGCAGCCAAGAGCCTGGACAGGGTCCCACAGATACGCAGTATTTT.